Below, 9 T cell receptor beta chains from the same sample are listed, as sequenced in a study of chemoradiotherapy in HPV16-positive cancers. Only in-frame clones appear in the TCRdb table, and some are missing; sequencing was by immunoSEQ multiplex PCR. The sample yields 20,000 to 30,000 clones, roughly 95% seen once. Sampling was done from a patient who underwent chemoradiotherapy. All receptors come from a human donor with HPV-associated anogenital cancer.

The CDR3 DNA sequence: TGCGCCAGCAGCCCCCCGTTCCAAGAGACCCAGTACTTC. This gives the protein CASSPPFQETQYF. The V and J genes are TRBV5-1 and TRBJ2-5, with unresolved D. CDR3 length equals 13 residues. Trimming shortened V by 4 bases and J by 1 base, and 8 bases separated the two germline ends. The germline gives CDR1 SGHRS, CDR2 YFSETQ.

The V gene is TRBV6-1, the J gene TRBJ2-2; possible D gene TRBD1, 6 bases. CDR1 is MNHNS and CDR2 is SASEGT in the germline V gene. The CDR3 has 15 amino acids. The V and J ends lost 8 bases and 1 base respectively, with 14 bases between them. The CDR3 region has the DNA TGTGCCAGCGGCGATGGGGGACAGAACACCGGGGAGCTGTTTTTT. Its translation is CASGDGGQNTGELFF.

This chain connects TRBV6-1 to TRBJ1-2; D remains unclear. The CDR3 runs 13 residues. CDR1 is MNHNS and CDR2 is SASEGT in the germline V gene. V was trimmed by 10 bases and J by 4 bases, leaving 16 bases between them. The chain's CDR3 is CATLDGVTYGYTF. The CDR3 nucleotides read TGTGCCACCCTAGACGGGGTGACCTATGGCTACACCTTC.

The chain couples TRBV29-1 to TRBJ2-5, with TRBD1 identical over 8 bases. With V trimmed by 6 bases and J by 5 bases, 11 bases remained unmatched. This CDR3 contains 14 residues. The germline gives CDR1 SQVTM, CDR2 ANQGSEA. The DNA of the CDR3 is TGCAGCGTCGTTGACAGGGGAAAATCTGAGACCCAGTACTTC. Translated: CSVVDRGKSETQYF.

The chain links TRBV6-1 to TRBJ1-5, with D hard to call. The CDR3 loop spans 15 amino acids. CDR1 and CDR2 from the germline V gene are MNHNS and SASEGT. The V end lost 10 bases, the J end lost 0 bases, and 16 bases lay between the germline ends. The CDR3 sequence is CATKGRNYSNQPQHF. The CDR3 DNA follows: TGTGCCACCAAAGGACGGAATTATAGCAATCAGCCCCAGCATTTT.

The V call is TRBV7-2, the J call TRBJ1-1; D is ambiguous. V dropped 1 base and J dropped 3 bases, with 24 bases sitting between them. This CDR3 spans 19 amino acids. Germline V gene lookup returns CDR1 SGHTA and CDR2 FQGNSA. Written as DNA, the CDR3 is TGTGCCAGCAGCTTAGGTAGCGAGGGAGTTCTCCTTCACGACACTGAAGCTTTCTTT. The encoded protein is CASSLGSEGVLLHDTEAFF. Filled out from reference TRBV7-2 and TRBJ1-1, the complete variable domain reads GAGVSQSPSNKVTEKGKDVELRCDPISGHTALYWYRQSLGQGLEFLIYFQGNSAPDKSGLPSDRFSAERTGGSVSTLTIQRTQQEDSAVYLCASSLGSEGVLLHDTEAFFGQGTRLTVV.

The rearrangement links TRBV2 to TRBJ1-1; D gene uncertain. There are 13 residues in the CDR3. Trimming shortened V by 10 bases and J by 4 bases, and 16 bases separated the two germline ends. In germline, CDR1 is SNHLY, CDR2 FYNNEI. In DNA form, the CDR3 reads TGTGCCACCTTCCCCGGCAGAGTCACTGAAGCTTTCTTT. It encodes CATFPGRVTEAFF.

This rearrangement joins TRBV29-1 to TRBJ2-1; 9 nucleotides align to TRBD2. Germline CDR1 reads SQVTM; CDR2 reads ANQGSEA. The CDR3 contains 11 residues. V was clipped by 7 bases and J by 7 bases; unmatched bases: 2. As DNA, the CDR3 is TGCAGCGGCCTAGCGGGGAATGAGCAGTTCTTC. It translates to CSGLAGNEQFF.

The gene calls are TRBV10-2 and TRBJ2-1; possibly TRBD1 or TRBD2 for D (6 bases each). Trimming took off 6 bases at V and 8 bases at J, with 23 bases between the two ends. The CDR3 sequence is 16 residues long. Germline V gives CDR1 WSHSY, CDR2 SAAADI. The CDR3 loop reads CASRYPGGPLSDEQFF. The DNA of the CDR3 is TGCGCCAGCAGGTATCCCGGGGGCCCATTAAGTGATGAGCAGTTCTTC.